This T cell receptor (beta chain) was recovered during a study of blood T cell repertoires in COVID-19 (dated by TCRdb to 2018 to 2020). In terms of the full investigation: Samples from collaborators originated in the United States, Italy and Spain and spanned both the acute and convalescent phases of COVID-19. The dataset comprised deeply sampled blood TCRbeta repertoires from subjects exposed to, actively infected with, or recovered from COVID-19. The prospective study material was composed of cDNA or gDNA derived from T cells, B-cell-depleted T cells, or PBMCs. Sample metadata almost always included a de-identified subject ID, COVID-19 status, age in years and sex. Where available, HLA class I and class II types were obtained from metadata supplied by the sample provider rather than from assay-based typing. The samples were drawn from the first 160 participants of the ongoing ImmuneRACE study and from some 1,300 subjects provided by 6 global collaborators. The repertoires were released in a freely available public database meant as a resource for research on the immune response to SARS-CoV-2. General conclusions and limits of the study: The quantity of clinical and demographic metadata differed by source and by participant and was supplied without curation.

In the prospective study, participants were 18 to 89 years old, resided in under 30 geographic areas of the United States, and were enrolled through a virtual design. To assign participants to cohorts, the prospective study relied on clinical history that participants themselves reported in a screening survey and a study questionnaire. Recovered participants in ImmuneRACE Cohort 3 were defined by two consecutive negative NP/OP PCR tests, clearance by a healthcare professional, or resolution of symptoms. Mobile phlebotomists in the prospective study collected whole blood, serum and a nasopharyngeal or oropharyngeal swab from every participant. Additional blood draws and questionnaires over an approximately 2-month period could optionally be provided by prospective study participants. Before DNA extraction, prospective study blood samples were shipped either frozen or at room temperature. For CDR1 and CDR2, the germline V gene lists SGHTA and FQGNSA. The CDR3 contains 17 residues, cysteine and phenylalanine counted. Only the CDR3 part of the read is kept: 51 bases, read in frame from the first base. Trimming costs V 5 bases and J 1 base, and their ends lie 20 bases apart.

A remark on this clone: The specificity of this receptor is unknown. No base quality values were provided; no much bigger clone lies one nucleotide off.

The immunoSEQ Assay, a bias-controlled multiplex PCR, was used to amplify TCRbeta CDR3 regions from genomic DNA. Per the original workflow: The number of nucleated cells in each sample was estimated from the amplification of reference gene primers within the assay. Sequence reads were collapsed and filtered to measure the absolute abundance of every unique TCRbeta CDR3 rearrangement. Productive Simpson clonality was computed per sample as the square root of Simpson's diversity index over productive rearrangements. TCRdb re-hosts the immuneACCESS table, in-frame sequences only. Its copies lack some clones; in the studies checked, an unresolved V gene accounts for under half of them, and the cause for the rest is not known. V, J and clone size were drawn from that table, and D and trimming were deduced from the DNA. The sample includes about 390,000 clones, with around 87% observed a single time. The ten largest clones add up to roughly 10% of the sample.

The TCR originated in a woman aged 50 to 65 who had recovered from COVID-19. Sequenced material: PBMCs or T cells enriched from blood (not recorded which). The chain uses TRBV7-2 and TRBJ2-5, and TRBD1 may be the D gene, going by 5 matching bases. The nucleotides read TGTGCCAGCAGCCACGTGGGAACGCCAGGGTCCCAAGAGACCCAGTACTTC. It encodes CASSHVGTPGSQETQYF.